The rows below give T cell receptor beta chains drawn from one sample of a study of cytomegalovirus exposure and HLA in healthy donors. Libraries were prepared by immunoSEQ multiplex PCR; TCRdb keeps only in-frame clonotypes and omits some of them. The table has some 200,000 clones, 60% to 85% seen once. The sequencing sample was made of PBMCs. The source is a man between 40 and 49 years old in good health and CMV-seronegative. CDR3s include the opening cysteine and the closing phenylalanine or tryptophan. D genes are given only for firm matches. Some rows have no size entry. The others give once, few or many, or a class for an expanded clone.

abundance | j_gene | v_gene | d_gene | CDR3aa | CDR3nt
- | TRBJ2-4 | TRBV15 | - | CATSPSLNIQYF | TGTGCCACCAGCCCCAGTTTAAACATTCAGTACTTC
- | TRBJ2-7 | TRBV2 | TRBD1 | CASSEGGQGVSYEQYF | TGTGCCAGCAGTGAGGGGGGACAGGGGGTCTCCTACGAGCAGTACTTC
- | TRBJ1-2 | TRBV5-1 | - | CASSSTFLDRVGGGTF | -
- | TRBJ1-5 | TRBV2 | TRBD1 | CASRVMTGPYQPQHF | TGTGCCAGCCGAGTCATGACAGGGCCCTATCAGCCCCAGCATTTT
- | TRBJ2-7 | TRBV6-1 | - | CASSERIVQGRGEQYF | TGTGCCAGCAGTGAACGTATTGTACAGGGTAGGGGGGAGCAGTACTTC
- | TRBJ1-2 | TRBV7-9 | TRBD1 | CSSSRDSNYGYTF | TGTTCCAGCAGCAGGGACAGCAACTATGGCTACACCTTC
- | TRBJ1-2 | TRBV14 | TRBD1 | CASSQGRDSFYGYTF | TGTGCCAGCAGCCAAGGGAGGGACAGTTTCTATGGCTACACCTTC
few | TRBJ2-4 | TRBV4-1 | - | CASSQEVSRGARDIQYF | TGCGCCAGCAGCCAAGAAGTTTCACGGGGGGCGCGGGACATTCAGTACTTC
- | TRBJ2-7 | TRBV28 | TRBD2 | CASSPWGRAGEQYF | TGTGCCAGCAGCCCCTGGGGGAGGGCCGGGGAGCAGTACTTC
- | TRBJ1-5 | TRBV30 | - | CAWTPAGSNQPQHF | TGTGCCTGGACACCGGCGGGGAGTAATCAGCCCCAGCATTTT
once | TRBJ2-7 | TRBV9 | - | CASSAAQAYEQYF | TGTGCCAGCAGCGCCGCACAGGCTTACGAGCAGTACTTC
- | TRBJ2-1 | TRBV7-3 | TRBD1 | CASSPRQGSYNEQFF | TGTGCCAGCAGCCCTCGACAGGGTTCCTACAATGAGCAGTTCTTC
- | TRBJ2-2 | TRBV7-3 | TRBD2 | CASSLAGAGNTGELFF | TGTGCCAGCAGCCTAGCGGGAGCTGGGAACACCGGGGAGCTGTTTTTT
- | TRBJ2-5 | TRBV14 | - | CASSLQGLETQYF | TGTGCCAGCAGCCTTCAGGGGCTAGAGACCCAGTACTTC
- | TRBJ1-2 | TRBV6-1 | - | CASREVGYTF | TGTGCCAGCAGGGAGGTTGGCTACACCTTC
- | TRBJ2-5 | TRBV4-2 | - | CASSQGGARETQYF | TGTGCCAGCAGCCAAGGAGGAGCCCGAGAGACCCAGTACTTC
- | TRBJ2-5 | TRBV7-2 | TRBD1 | CASSSGQRFQETQYF | TGTGCCAGCAGCTCGGGACAGCGTTTCCAAGAGACCCAGTACTTC
- | TRBJ2-1 | TRBV4-1 | TRBD1 | CASSQGQAYNEQFF | TGCGCCAGCAGCCAGGGACAGGCCTACAATGAGCAGTTCTTC
- | TRBJ1-3 | TRBV9 | - | CASSVGTSNTIYF | TGTGCCAGCAGCGTAGGGACATCAAACACCATATATTTT
- | TRBJ1-5 | TRBV7-2 | TRBD1 | CASSLETGVGNQPQHF | TGTGCCAGCAGCTTAGAGACAGGGGTCGGCAATCAGCCCCAGCATTTT
few | TRBJ1-2 | TRBV25-1 | - | CASSSSYGYTF | TGTGCCTCCTCCTCCTCGTATGGCTACACCTTC
- | TRBJ2-3 | TRBV7-3 | - | CASSLGFGGPSDTQYF | TGTGCCAGCAGCTTAGGATTTGGCGGGCCGTCGGATACGCAGTATTTT
- | TRBJ2-6 | TRBV12-5 | - | CASGLGTLGANVLTF | TGTGCTAGTGGTTTGGGGACACTTGGGGCCAACGTCCTGACTTTC
- | TRBJ1-3 | TRBV25-1 | - | CASFFPRGCVFSGNTIYF | TGTGCCAGCTTCTTTCCTCGGGGATGCGTTTTCTCTGGAAACACCATATATTTT
once | TRBJ1-2 | TRBV19 | TRBD1 | CASSMTGTNYGYTF | TGTGCCAGTAGTATGACAGGGACTAACTATGGCTACACCTTC
- | TRBJ1-1 | TRBV19 | - | CASTHPERGNTEAFF | TGTGCCAGTACCCATCCCGAAAGGGGGAACACTGAAGCTTTCTTT
- | TRBJ1-2 | TRBV28 | - | CASWTVTDTLNYGYTF | TGTGCCAGTTGGACGGTGACAGACACCCTTAACTATGGCTACACCTTC
- | TRBJ2-7 | TRBV29-1 | - | CSVPGSYEQYF | TGCAGCGTTCCAGGATCCTACGAGCAGTACTTC
once | TRBJ2-6 | TRBV6-5 | - | CASSSTAINVLTF | TGTGCCAGCAGTTCGACAGCCATCAACGTCCTGACTTTC
- | TRBJ1-1 | TRBV6-6 | - | CASSQGQGYTEAFF | TGTGCCAGCAGTCAGGGGCAGGGCTACACTGAAGCTTTCTTT
- | TRBJ2-1 | TRBV7-9 | TRBD2 | CASRRSSGRFYNEQFF | TGTGCCAGCAGACGATCTAGCGGGAGATTCTACAATGAGCAGTTCTTC
- | TRBJ2-3 | TRBV4-1 | TRBD2 | CASSQDRRRGNTDTQYF | TGCGCCAGCAGCCAAGATCGTCGGCGGGGGAACACAGATACGCAGTATTTT
once | TRBJ2-1 | TRBV9 | - | CASSVVGGSNEQFF | TGTGCCAGCAGCGTAGTTGGGGGCTCCAATGAGCAGTTCTTC
- | TRBJ1-1 | TRBV4-1 | TRBD1 | CASSQDLFRGPGGTEAFF | TGCGCCAGCAGCCAAGATCTGTTCAGGGGGCCCGGGGGCACTGAAGCTTTCTTT
- | TRBJ1-1 | TRBV5-4 | - | CASSPRASTEAFF | TGTGCCAGCAGCCCGAGGGCGAGCACTGAAGCTTTCTTT
- | TRBJ2-2 | TRBV18 | TRBD1 | CASSQDRGPGELFF | TGTGCCAGCTCGCAGGACAGGGGGCCCGGGGAGCTGTTTTTT
- | TRBJ1-5 | TRBV6-5 | - | CASSYRQHQPQHF | TGTGCCAGCAGTTACCGACAGCATCAGCCCCAGCATTTT
- | TRBJ2-7 | TRBV4-1 | - | CASSQEGLGPYEQYF | TGCGCCAGCAGCCAAGAAGGCCTGGGCCCCTACGAGCAGTACTTC
- | TRBJ1-1 | TRBV5-1 | TRBD1 | CASSLGQGYMNTEAFF | TGCGCCAGCAGCTTGGGACAGGGTTATATGAACACTGAAGCTTTCTTT
- | TRBJ1-4 | TRBV25-1 | - | CASSEGAGNEKLFF | TGTGCCAGCAGTGAGGGGGCAGGTAATGAAAAACTGTTTTTT
- | TRBJ2-7 | TRBV7-8 | TRBD2 | CASSPLRAGDYEQYF | TGTGCCAGCAGCCCCCTTCGGGCGGGGGATTACGAGCAGTACTTC
- | TRBJ1-6 | TRBV5-1 | - | CASSLTSGDSPLHF | TGCGCCAGCAGCTTGACGTCAGGGGATTCACCCCTCCACTTT
- | TRBJ1-5 | TRBV18 | - | CASSSETGNQPQHF | TGTGCCAGCTCCTCAGAAACGGGGAATCAGCCCCAGCATTTT
- | TRBJ1-2 | TRBV12-5 | - | CASGLGGVYGYTF | TGTGCTAGTGGCCTCGGGGGGGTCTATGGCTACACCTTC
- | TRBJ1-1 | TRBV25-1 | - | CASSWGGAEAFF | TGTGCCAGCAGTTGGGGCGGGGCTGAAGCTTTCTTT
- | TRBJ1-1 | TRBV7-2 | - | CASSLAQGLRTEAFF | TGTGCCAGCAGCTTAGCGCAGGGTTTGAGGACTGAAGCTTTCTTT
- | TRBJ1-1 | TRBV11-2 | - | CASSLGSGTEAFF | TGTGCCAGCAGCTTAGGTTCGGGTACTGAAGCTTTCTTT
once | TRBJ1-3 | TRBV29-1 | - | CSVGDTGNTIYF | TGCAGCGTTGGGGACACTGGAAACACCATATATTTT
- | TRBJ2-3 | TRBV7-3 | TRBD2 | CASSRTSGSNADTQYF | TGTGCCAGCAGCAGGACTAGCGGGAGTAACGCAGATACGCAGTATTTT
- | TRBJ2-7 | TRBV5-1 | TRBD1 | CASSFLPGQGFYEQYF | TGCGCCAGCAGCTTCCTCCCGGGACAGGGTTTCTACGAGCAGTACTTC
- | TRBJ1-2 | TRBV7-9 | TRBD1 | CASSDPTGDGGYTF | TGTGCCAGCAGCGACCCGACAGGGGACGGTGGCTACACCTTC
- | TRBJ2-7 | TRBV7-9 | - | CASSLGTYEQYF | TGTGCCAGCAGCTTAGGGACTTACGAGCAGTACTTC
- | TRBJ1-5 | TRBV9 | TRBD1 | CAKQSPRGTVHQPQHF | TGTGCCAAACAGAGCCCAAGAGGGACAGTCCATCAGCCCCAGCATTTT
many | TRBJ2-6 | TRBV4-3 | - | CASSHQAFSSGANVLTF | TGCGCCAGCAGCCACCAAGCGTTTAGCTCTGGGGCCAACGTCCTGACTTTC
- | TRBJ2-3 | TRBV6-5 | TRBD1 | CASSGQGVLFVF | TGTGCCAGCAGTGGACAGGGGGTTCTTTTTGTTTTT